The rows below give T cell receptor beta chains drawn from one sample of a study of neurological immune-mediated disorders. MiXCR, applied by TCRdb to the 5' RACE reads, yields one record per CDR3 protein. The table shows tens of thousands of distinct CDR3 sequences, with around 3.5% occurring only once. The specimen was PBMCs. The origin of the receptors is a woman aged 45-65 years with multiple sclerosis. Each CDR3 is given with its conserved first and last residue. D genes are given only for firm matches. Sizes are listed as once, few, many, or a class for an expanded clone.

CDR3nt: TGCAGTGCTAGAGATGGGCAGGGAATCTACAATGAGCAGTTCTTC; CDR3aa: CSARDGQGIYNEQFF; d_gene: .; j_gene: TRBJ2-1; v_gene: TRBV20-1; abundance: many
CDR3nt: TGTGCCAGCAGTTTAATCGAGACCACTGAAGCTTTCTTT; CDR3aa: CASSLIETTEAFF; d_gene: .; j_gene: TRBJ1-1; v_gene: TRBV12-3/TRBV12-4; abundance: many
CDR3nt: TGTGCCAGCTCACGGTTAATGGAGCCTACTAACTATGGCTACACCTTC; CDR3aa: CASSRLMEPTNYGYTF; d_gene: .; j_gene: TRBJ1-2; v_gene: TRBV18; abundance: many
CDR3nt: TGCAGTGCTTCTACTAGCGGGGGGGCGGATACGCAGTATTTT; CDR3aa: CSASTSGGADTQYF; d_gene: TRBD2; j_gene: TRBJ2-3; v_gene: TRBV20-1; abundance: many
CDR3nt: TGCAGTGCTACCCTCAACAGGGCCGGGGAGCTGTTTTTT; CDR3aa: CSATLNRAGELFF; d_gene: .; j_gene: TRBJ2-2; v_gene: TRBV20-1; abundance: many
CDR3nt: TGCGCCAGCAGCTTTGGTTGGGAAGAGACCCAGTACTTC; CDR3aa: CASSFGWEETQYF; d_gene: .; j_gene: TRBJ2-5; v_gene: TRBV5-1; abundance: many
CDR3nt: TGTGCCAGCAGCTTGGGGGGCCCCTGGACAGCCCAAGAGACCCAGTACTTC; CDR3aa: CASSLGGPWTAQETQYF; d_gene: .; j_gene: TRBJ2-5; v_gene: TRBV5-6; abundance: many
CDR3nt: TGCAGCGTTCTTAGCTATGGCTACACCTTC; CDR3aa: CSVLSYGYTF; d_gene: .; j_gene: TRBJ1-2; v_gene: TRBV29-1; abundance: many
CDR3nt: TGTGCCAGCAGTGAACCCCCCTGGGACCGCACCTACGAGCAGTACTTC; CDR3aa: CASSEPPWDRTYEQYF; d_gene: .; j_gene: TRBJ2-7; v_gene: TRBV6-1; abundance: many
CDR3nt: TGTGCCAGCAGCTTACGGGGAAACTATGGCTACACCTTC; CDR3aa: CASSLRGNYGYTF; d_gene: .; j_gene: TRBJ1-2; v_gene: TRBV7-8; abundance: many
CDR3nt: TGCAGTGCTAGTCAGGCGGGGACGGGAGAGACCCAGTACTTC; CDR3aa: CSASQAGTGETQYF; d_gene: .; j_gene: TRBJ2-5; v_gene: TRBV20-1; abundance: many
CDR3nt: TGTGCTAGCAGCTTAAATCAGGCAGGCCAAGAGACCCAGTACTTC; CDR3aa: CASSLNQAGQETQYF; d_gene: .; j_gene: TRBJ2-5; v_gene: TRBV7-7; abundance: many
CDR3nt: TGCAGTGCTTTAAGCGCGACTAGCAGCCATGAGCAGTTCTTC; CDR3aa: CSALSATSSHEQFF; d_gene: TRBD2; j_gene: TRBJ2-1; v_gene: TRBV20-1; abundance: many
CDR3nt: TGCGCCAGCAGCACCGGGAGAGGAGGAAATGAAAAACTGTTTTTT; CDR3aa: CASSTGRGGNEKLFF; d_gene: .; j_gene: TRBJ1-4; v_gene: TRBV5-1; abundance: many
CDR3nt: TGTGCCAGCAGCTCGGACAGGGGGGTTAAGAAGGGAGCTTTCTTT; CDR3aa: CASSSDRGVKKGAFF; d_gene: TRBD1; j_gene: TRBJ1-1; v_gene: TRBV12-3/TRBV12-4; abundance: many
CDR3nt: TGCAGTGTCAAGGCATCTAACTATGGCTACACCTTC; CDR3aa: CSVKASNYGYTF; d_gene: .; j_gene: TRBJ1-2; v_gene: TRBV20-1; abundance: many
CDR3nt: TGTGCCAGCAGTCGGGGACAATTGGCGAATTCACCCCTCCACTTT; CDR3aa: CASSRGQLANSPLHF; d_gene: .; j_gene: TRBJ1-6; v_gene: TRBV12-3/TRBV12-4; abundance: many
CDR3nt: TGTGCCAGCAGCTATCCTGAGGGTCGGGGAGATACGCAGTATTTT; CDR3aa: CASSYPEGRGDTQYF; d_gene: .; j_gene: TRBJ2-3; v_gene: TRBV7-9; abundance: many
CDR3nt: TGTGCCAGCGCCCTCCATACAGGGGGCTACGAGCAGTACTTC; CDR3aa: CASALHTGGYEQYF; d_gene: TRBD1; j_gene: TRBJ2-7; v_gene: TRBV5-6; abundance: many
CDR3nt: TGTGCCAGCAGTTCAGGGAAAAATGAGCAGTTCTTC; CDR3aa: CASSSGKNEQFF; d_gene: .; j_gene: TRBJ2-1; v_gene: TRBV6-2/TRBV6-3; abundance: few
CDR3nt: TGTGCCAGCAGCAGGGACAGGGGGCGGTTTGAAAAACTGTTTTTT; CDR3aa: CASSRDRGRFEKLFF; d_gene: TRBD1; j_gene: TRBJ1-4; v_gene: TRBV12-3/TRBV12-4; abundance: many
CDR3nt: TGTGCCAGCAGTTCCCCCCCACTACAACAGACCCAGTACTTC; CDR3aa: CASSSPPLQQTQYF; d_gene: .; j_gene: TRBJ2-5; v_gene: TRBV6-5; abundance: few
CDR3nt: TGTGCCAGCAGTACGAGACGGGGGGGCCGACCAGATACGCAGTATTTT; CDR3aa: CASSTRRGGRPDTQYF; d_gene: TRBD2; j_gene: TRBJ2-3; v_gene: TRBV7-2; abundance: many
CDR3nt: TGCAGTGCTAGAAAGACAGGGGGCGCACCTGGGGAGCTGTTTTTT; CDR3aa: CSARKTGGAPGELFF; d_gene: TRBD1; j_gene: TRBJ2-2; v_gene: TRBV20-1; abundance: many